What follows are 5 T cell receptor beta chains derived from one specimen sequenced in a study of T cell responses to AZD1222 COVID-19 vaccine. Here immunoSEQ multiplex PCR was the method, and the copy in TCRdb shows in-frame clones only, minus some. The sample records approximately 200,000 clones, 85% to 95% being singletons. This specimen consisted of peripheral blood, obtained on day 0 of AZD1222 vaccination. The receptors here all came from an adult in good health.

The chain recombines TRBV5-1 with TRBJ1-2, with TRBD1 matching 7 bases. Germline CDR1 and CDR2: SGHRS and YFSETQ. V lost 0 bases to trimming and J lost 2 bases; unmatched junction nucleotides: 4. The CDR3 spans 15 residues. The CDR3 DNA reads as TGCGCCAGCAGCTTGGCCGAGGGGGCGAACTATGGCTACACCTTC. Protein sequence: CASSLAEGANYGYTF. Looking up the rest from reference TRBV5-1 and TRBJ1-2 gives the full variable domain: KAGVTQTPRYLIKTRGQQVTLSCSPISGHRSVSWYQQTPGQGLQFLFEYFSETQRNKGNFPGRFSGRQFSNSRSEMNVSTLELGDSALYLCASSLAEGANYGYTFGSGTRLTVV.

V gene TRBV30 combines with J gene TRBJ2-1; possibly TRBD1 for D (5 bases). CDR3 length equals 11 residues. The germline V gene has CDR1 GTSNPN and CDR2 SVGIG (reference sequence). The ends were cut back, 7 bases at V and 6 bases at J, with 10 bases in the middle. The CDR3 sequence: CASSRANEQFF. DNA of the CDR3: TGTGCCTCGTCCAGGGCCAATGAGCAGTTCTTC.

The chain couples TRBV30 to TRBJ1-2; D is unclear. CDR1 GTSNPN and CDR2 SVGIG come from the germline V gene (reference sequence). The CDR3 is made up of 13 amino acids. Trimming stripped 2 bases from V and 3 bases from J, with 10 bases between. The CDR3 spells CAWSPADYYGYTF. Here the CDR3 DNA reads TGTGCCTGGAGTCCGGCAGACTACTATGGCTACACCTTC.

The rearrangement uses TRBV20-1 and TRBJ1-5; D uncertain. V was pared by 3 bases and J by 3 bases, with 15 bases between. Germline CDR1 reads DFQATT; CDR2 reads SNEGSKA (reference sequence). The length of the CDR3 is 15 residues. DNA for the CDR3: TGCAGTGCTAGTTTCAGTCTTAGATCCAATCAGCCCCAGCATTTT. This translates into CSASFSLRSNQPQHF.

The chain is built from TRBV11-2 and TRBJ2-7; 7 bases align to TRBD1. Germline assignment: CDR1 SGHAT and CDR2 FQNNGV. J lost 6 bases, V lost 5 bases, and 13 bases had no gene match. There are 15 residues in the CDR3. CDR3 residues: CASSPHPGQPGEQYF. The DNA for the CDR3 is TGTGCCAGCAGCCCGCACCCGGGACAGCCTGGCGAGCAGTACTTC.